These 9 T cell receptor beta chains came from one sample sequenced in a study of T cells in Graves' hyperthyroidism and ophthalmopathy. RNA transcripts were the template for amplifying TCR beta CDR3 regions. When the TCR CDR3 underwent first-round RT-PCR, the HTBI primer set was used. TCRdb called the multiplex PCR reads again in MiXCR, with one record for every CDR3 protein. The sample gives a few hundred thousand distinct CDR3 sequences, more than 15% of which show up once; roughly a sixth is in the top ten. Sequences were obtained from blood. These receptors were obtained from a woman aged 18-35 years with Graves' ophthalmopathy.

V is TRBV4-1 and J is TRBJ1-1, with D tentatively TRBD1 (6 bases). Germline CDR1 is MGHRA and CDR2 is YSYEKL. V lost 1 base and J 6 bases, leaving 12 bases between the germline ends. This CDR3 has 14 amino acids. CDR3 loop: CASSQAGQFAEAFF. The CDR3 nucleotides read TGCGCCAGCAGCCAAGCCGGACAGTTCGCTGAAGCTTTCTTT.

This clonotype was counted ten times or more. This chain joins TRBV20-1 and TRBJ2-7; either TRBD1 or TRBD2 may fit D (5 bases each). V was clipped by 0 bases and J by 5 bases, with 17 bases between them. The CDR3 totals 15 residues. Germline V gene data show CDR1 as DFQATT and CDR2 as SNEGSKA (reference sequence). As DNA, the CDR3 is TGCAGTGCTAGAGATACGAGAGGGGCTGGCGACGAGCAGTACTTC. Translation gives CSARDTRGAGDEQYF.

This clonotype was seen repeatedly, ten times or more. The chain recombines TRBV6-1 with TRBJ2-5; 8 nucleotides align to TRBD2. Germline CDR1 reads MNHNS; CDR2 reads SASEGT. The ends lost 8 bases at V and 0 bases at J; junction bases unmatched: 17. The CDR3 is 18 residues long. The CDR3 region is CASRWAYFSGVHQETQYF. In DNA form, the CDR3 reads TGTGCCAGCCGCTGGGCGTATTTTAGCGGGGTTCACCAAGAGACCCAGTACTTC.

V is TRBV2 and J is TRBJ2-1; D is perhaps TRBD2 (5 bases). Germline CDR1 reads SNHLY; CDR2 reads FYNNEI. The CDR3 consists of 15 residues. V was clipped by 6 bases and J by 3 bases, with 15 bases between them. The CDR3 region has the DNA TGTGCCAGCAGGGACGGCCCTCGGGGCTACAATGAGCAGTTCTTC. Translation gives CASRDGPRGYNEQFF.

V gene TRBV19 combines with J gene TRBJ2-7; D might be TRBD2 (5 bases). V was trimmed by 10 bases and J by 3 bases, leaving 19 bases between them. The CDR3 extends over 14 amino acids. In germline, CDR1 is LNHDA, CDR2 SQIVND (reference sequence). The CDR3 reads CATSREGTFYEQYF. The CDR3 bases are TGTGCCACCTCAAGAGAGGGAACCTTCTACGAGCAGTACTTC.

This chain uses TRBV4-1 with TRBJ1-6; D ambiguous. V gave up 2 bases and J gave up 10 bases, with 9 bases separating them. Germline CDR1 reads MGHRA; CDR2 reads YSYEKL. CDR3 length: 13 amino acids. CDR3 DNA: TGCGCCAGCAGCCAATTGCTACGATCACCCCTCCACTTT. Translating it yields CASSQLLRSPLHF.

This clonotype was detected only a few times. The chain carries TRBV9 and TRBJ2-5, with 11 bases matching TRBD1. V shed 4 bases, J shed 5 bases, and the junction held 10 bases outside the gene matches. Germline V gives CDR1 SGDLS, CDR2 YYNGEE. This CDR3 is 16 amino acids long. CDR3 nucleotide sequence: TGTGCCAGCAGCACACTACCTGGGACAGGGGGTGAGACCCAGTACTTC. It encodes CASSTLPGTGGETQYF.

This clonotype showed up just a few times. With a much larger clone just one base away, this may be a read error. The chain carries TRBV29-1 and TRBJ1-2, with D uncertain. Trimming pared 3 bases from V and 1 base from J, leaving 3 bases between. The CDR3 contains 11 residues. The germline V gene encodes CDR1 SQVTM and CDR2 ANQGSEA. The CDR3 spells CSVDSNYGYTF. The CDR3, as DNA: TGCAGCGTTGACAGTAACTATGGCTACACCTTC. Full variable domain (remainder filled in from reference TRBV29-1 and TRBJ1-2): SAVISQKPSRDICQRGTSLTIQCQVDSQVTMMFWYRQQPGQSLTLIATANQGSEATYESGFVIDKFPISRPNLTFSTLTVSNMSPEDSSIYLCSVDSNYGYTFGSGTRLTVV.

This clonotype was seen only a few times. The chain's CDR3 is CATSRTGDYGYTF. The CDR3 nucleotides read TGTGCCACCTCCAGGACAGGGGACTATGGCTACACCTTC. This rearrangement joins TRBV24-1 to TRBJ1-2, with TRBD1 identical over 9 bases. Germline lookup yields CDR1 KGHDR and CDR2 SFDVKD. V was clipped by 9 bases and J by 3 bases; unmatched bases: 4. This CDR3 comprises 13 residues.